Shown below are 13 T cell receptor beta chains from a single sample sequenced in a study of identical twins. TCRdb ran MiXCR on the 5' RACE reads and lists one entry per CDR3 protein. Of 1.5 million to 2 million distinct CDR3 sequences in the sample, more than 30% were seen once. The sample taken for sequencing was cord blood. The receptors stem from a newborn girl in good health.

A few counts support this clonotype. The rearrangement links TRBV6-1 to TRBJ2-3; 12 nucleotides agree with TRBD2. The CDR3 totals 17 residues. J lost 0 bases, V lost 8 bases, and 9 bases had no gene match. Germline CDR1 is MNHNS and CDR2 is SASEGT. For the CDR3, the DNA is TGTGCCAGCCAGGGACTAGCGGGCATCACCAGCACAGATACGCAGTATTTT. It codes for CASQGLAGITSTDTQYF.

The V call is TRBV12-3 or TRBV12-4, the J call TRBJ2-1, with D maybe TRBD1 (8 bases). The length of the CDR3 is 19 residues. The ends were cut back, 6 bases at V and 0 bases at J, with 24 bases in the middle. The DNA of the CDR3 is TGTGCCAGCAGACAAAGGGGTCGACAGGGGAGGGACTCCTACAATGAGCAGTTCTTC. This translates into CASRQRGRQGRDSYNEQFF.

This clonotype was observed a few times. CDR3 nucleotide sequence: TGTGCCAGCAGTTCGACAGGGAGAGCAACTAATGAAAAACTGTTTTTT. Translation gives CASSSTGRATNEKLFF. The V gene is TRBV12-3 or TRBV12-4, the J gene TRBJ1-4; 7 bases align to TRBD1. This CDR3 spans 16 amino acids. V dropped 4 bases and J dropped 0; count of bases not matched to a gene: 5.

The rearrangement links TRBV20-1 to TRBJ1-2; no firm D call. CDR1 is DFQATT, CDR2 SNEGSKA, per germline (reference sequence). This CDR3 comprises 12 residues. Trimming stripped 5 bases from V and 2 bases from J, with 9 bases between. Written as DNA, the CDR3 is TGCAGTGCTGCGACGGAGAACTATGGCTACACCTTC. It translates to CSAATENYGYTF.

This chain connects TRBV7-9 to TRBJ1-1, with 8 bases identical to TRBD1. This CDR3 is built from 16 residues. Germline-derived CDR1 and CDR2 are SEHNR and FQNEAQ (reference sequence). Trimming at V came to 6 bases and at J to 1 base, leaving 10 bases not matched to a gene. The CDR3, as DNA: TGTGCCAGCAGTTCGCCCAGGGGGCGAGGGAACACTGAAGCTTTCTTT. This gives the protein CASSSPRGRGNTEAFF.

This clonotype came up a few times. The V call is TRBV7-2, the J call TRBJ1-1; the D is unclear. This CDR3 is 13 amino acids long. The V end was cut by 7 bases, the J end by 3 bases, with 12 bases between. Looked up from germline, CDR1 is SGHTA and CDR2 is FQGNSA. Written as DNA, the CDR3 is TGTGCCAGCACCCGACGGATTTACACTGAAGCTTTCTTT. Translation gives CASTRRIYTEAFF.

This clonotype was counted many times. The chain couples TRBV6-5 to TRBJ2-1; TRBD1 or TRBD2 may be the D gene (5 bases each). The V gene's germline CDR1 is MNHEY and CDR2 SVGAGI. This CDR3 spans 15 amino acids. Trimming shortened V by 6 bases and J by 6 bases, and 18 bases separated the two germline ends. CDR3 bases: TGTGCCAGCAGCCTAGGGGCTAGCCCAGGCAATGAGCAGTTCTTC. Residues: CASSLGASPGNEQFF.

In this sample, this clonotype turned up a few times. V is TRBV10-1 and J is TRBJ2-7; 10 bases line up with TRBD1. Germline CDR1 is WNHNN and CDR2 is SYGVQD (reference sequence). V lost 2 bases, J lost 4 bases, and 2 bases stayed unmatched. The CDR3 is 14 residues long. The DNA for the CDR3 is TGCGCCAGCAGTGAGGTGGACAGGGGGTACGAGCAGTACTTC. Protein sequence: CASSEVDRGYEQYF.

This clonotype was observed many times. V and J are TRBV12-3 or TRBV12-4 and TRBJ2-4; 7 bases agree with TRBD1. The CDR3 runs 11 residues. Trimming took 7 bases from V and 8 from J; bases not matched to a gene: 2. The CDR3 DNA follows: TGTGCCAGCACCGACAGGGACATTCAGTACTTC. Translation gives CASTDRDIQYF.

The V call is TRBV20-1, the J call TRBJ2-3; 10 nucleotides line up with TRBD1. The CDR3 has 15 residues. Per germline, CDR1 DFQATT and CDR2 SNEGSKA (reference sequence). After removal of 5 bases from V and 2 bases from J, the junction contained 7 bases not matched to a gene. The CDR3 bases are TGCAGTGCTGGTCCGGGACAGGGGTACACAGATACGCAGTATTTT. It yields the protein CSAGPGQGYTDTQYF.

The chain couples TRBV27 to TRBJ2-3, with D possibly called TRBD1 or TRBD2 (5 bases each). Trimming removed 1 base from V and 6 bases from J, with 17 bases in between. The CDR3 length is 16 residues. Germline V lookup: CDR1 MNHEY, CDR2 SMNVEV (reference sequence). In DNA form, the CDR3 reads TGTGCCAGCAGTTTATACCAGGGACGGGGAAAGGATACGCAGTATTTT. It encodes CASSLYQGRGKDTQYF.

This clonotype turned up a few times. This sequence joins TRBV20-1 and TRBJ2-4; perhaps TRBD1 as D (6 bases). The CDR3 is 15 residues long. Trimming removed 2 bases at V and 0 bases at J, with 11 bases between. Looked up from germline, CDR1 is DFQATT and CDR2 is SNEGSKA (reference sequence). The CDR3, as DNA: TGCAGTGCTAGATATGGGGGCCTAGCCAAAAACATTCAGTACTTC. Residues: CSARYGGLAKNIQYF.

This clonotype was observed a handful of times. The chain joins TRBV5-4 to TRBJ1-2, with D possibly being TRBD1 (6 bases). Trimming shortened V by 4 bases and J by 8 bases, and 12 bases separated the two germline ends. Germline-derived CDR1 and CDR2 are SGHNT and YYREEE (reference sequence). This CDR3 is built from 12 residues. The CDR3 reads CASSPGHQGYTF. As DNA, the CDR3 is TGTGCCAGCAGCCCGGGACACCAAGGCTACACCTTC.